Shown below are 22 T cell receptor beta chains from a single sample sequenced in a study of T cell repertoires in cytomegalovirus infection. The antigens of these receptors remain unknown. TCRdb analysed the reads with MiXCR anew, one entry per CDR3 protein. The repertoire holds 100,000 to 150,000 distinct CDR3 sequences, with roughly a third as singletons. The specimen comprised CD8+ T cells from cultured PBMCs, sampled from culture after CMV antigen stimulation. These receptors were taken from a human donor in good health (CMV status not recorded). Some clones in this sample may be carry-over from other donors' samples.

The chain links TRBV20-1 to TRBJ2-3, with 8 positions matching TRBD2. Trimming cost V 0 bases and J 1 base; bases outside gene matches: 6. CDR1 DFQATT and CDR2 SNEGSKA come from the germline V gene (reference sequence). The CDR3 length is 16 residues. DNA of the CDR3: TGCAGTGCTAGAGATCCCAGCGGGAGTGGCACAGATACGCAGTATTTT. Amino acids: CSARDPSGSGTDTQYF.

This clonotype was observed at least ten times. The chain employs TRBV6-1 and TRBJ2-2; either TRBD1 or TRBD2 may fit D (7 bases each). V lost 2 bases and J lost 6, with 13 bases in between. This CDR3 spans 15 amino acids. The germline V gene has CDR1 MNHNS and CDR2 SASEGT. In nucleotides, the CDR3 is TGTGCCAGCAGTGAATCCTCAGGGGGGGCCGGGGAGCTGTTTTTT. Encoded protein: CASSESSGGAGELFF.

CDR3 sequence: CASTGDGGAYEQFF. The CDR3 DNA reads TGTGCCAGCACCGGCGACGGGGGGGCCTATGAGCAGTTCTTC. The V call is TRBV11-2, the J call TRBJ2-1, with 8 bases identical to TRBD2. J lost 8 bases, V lost 7 bases, and 10 bases had no gene match. This CDR3 has 14 amino acids. CDR1 and CDR2 from the germline V gene are SGHAT and FQNNGV.

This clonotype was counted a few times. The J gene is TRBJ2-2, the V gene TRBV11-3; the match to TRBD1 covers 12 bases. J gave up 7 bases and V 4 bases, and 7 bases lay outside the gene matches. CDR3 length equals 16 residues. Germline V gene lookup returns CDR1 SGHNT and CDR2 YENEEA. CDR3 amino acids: CASSSPGQGASGELFF. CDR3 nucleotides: TGTGCCAGCAGCTCCCCGGGACAGGGGGCGAGCGGGGAGCTGTTTTTT. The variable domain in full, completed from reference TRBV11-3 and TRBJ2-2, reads EAGVVQSPRYKIIEKKQPVAFWCNPISGHNTLYWYLQNLGQGPELLIRYENEEAVDDSQLPKDRFSAERLKGVDSTLKIQPAELGDSAVYLCASSSPGQGASGELFFGEGSRLTVL.

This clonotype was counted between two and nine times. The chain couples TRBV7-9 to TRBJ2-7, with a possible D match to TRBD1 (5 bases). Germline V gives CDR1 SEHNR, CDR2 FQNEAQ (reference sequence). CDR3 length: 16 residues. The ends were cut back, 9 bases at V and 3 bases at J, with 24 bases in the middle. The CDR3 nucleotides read TGTGCCAGTGCCCCCAGGGCACCCGACCCCCTCTACGAGCAGTACTTC. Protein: CASAPRAPDPLYEQYF.

CDR3 loop: CASSMTSGMGETQYF. In nucleotides, the CDR3 is TGTGCCAGCAGCATGACTAGCGGGATGGGGGAGACCCAGTACTTC. The V gene is TRBV7-2, the J gene TRBJ2-5, with 11 bases aligning to TRBD2. CDR1 and CDR2 (germline): SGHTA, FQGNSA. This CDR3 has 15 residues. V shed 5 bases and J 5 bases; nucleotides not matched to a gene: 7.

The CDR3 DNA is TGTGCCAGCAGCCACAGACAGAACAATCAGCCCCAGCATTTT. This codes for CASSHRQNNQPQHF. The rearrangement joins TRBV3-1 to TRBJ1-5, with D possibly being TRBD1 (5 bases). Germline V CDR1 and CDR2: LGHDT, YNNKEL (reference sequence). V was clipped by 3 bases and J by 3 bases, with 9 bases between them. The CDR3 loop spans 14 amino acids.

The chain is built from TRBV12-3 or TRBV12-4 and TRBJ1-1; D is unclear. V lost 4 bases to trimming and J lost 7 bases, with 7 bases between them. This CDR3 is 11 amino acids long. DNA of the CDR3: TGTGCCAGCAGTTCTGAAGTTGAAGCTTTCTTT. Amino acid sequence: CASSSEVEAFF.

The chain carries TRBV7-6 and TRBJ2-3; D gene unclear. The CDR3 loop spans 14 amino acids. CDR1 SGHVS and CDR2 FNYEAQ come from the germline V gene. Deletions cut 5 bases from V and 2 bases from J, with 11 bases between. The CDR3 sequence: CASSPEVYTDTQYF. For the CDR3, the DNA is TGTGCCAGCAGCCCAGAGGTCTACACAGATACGCAGTATTTT.

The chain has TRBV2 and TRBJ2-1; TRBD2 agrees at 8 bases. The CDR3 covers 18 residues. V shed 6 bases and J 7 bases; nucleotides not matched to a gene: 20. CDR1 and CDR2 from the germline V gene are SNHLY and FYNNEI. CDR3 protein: CASRAPFRAGGQPNEQFF. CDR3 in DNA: TGTGCCAGCAGGGCCCCCTTCCGGGCGGGGGGACAACCAAATGAGCAGTTCTTC.

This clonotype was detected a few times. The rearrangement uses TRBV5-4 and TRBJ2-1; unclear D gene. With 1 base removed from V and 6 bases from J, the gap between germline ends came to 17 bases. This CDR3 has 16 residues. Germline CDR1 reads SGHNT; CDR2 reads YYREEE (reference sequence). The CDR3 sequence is CASSLTPTATFNEQFF. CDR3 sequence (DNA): TGTGCCAGCAGCTTGACCCCCACTGCGACCTTCAATGAGCAGTTCTTC.

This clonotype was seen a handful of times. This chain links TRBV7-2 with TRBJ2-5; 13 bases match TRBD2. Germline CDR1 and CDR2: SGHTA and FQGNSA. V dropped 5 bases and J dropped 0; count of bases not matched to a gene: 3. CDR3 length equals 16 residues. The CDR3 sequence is CASSPGLAGYQETQYF. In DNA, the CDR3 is TGTGCCAGCAGCCCGGGACTAGCGGGGTACCAAGAGACCCAGTACTTC.

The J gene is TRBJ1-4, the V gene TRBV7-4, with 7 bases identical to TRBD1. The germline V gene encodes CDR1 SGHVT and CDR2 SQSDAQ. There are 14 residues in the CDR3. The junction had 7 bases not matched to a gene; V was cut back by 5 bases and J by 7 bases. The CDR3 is CASSDRDSGEKLFF. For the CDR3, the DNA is TGTGCCAGCAGCGACCGGGACAGCGGTGAAAAACTGTTTTTT.

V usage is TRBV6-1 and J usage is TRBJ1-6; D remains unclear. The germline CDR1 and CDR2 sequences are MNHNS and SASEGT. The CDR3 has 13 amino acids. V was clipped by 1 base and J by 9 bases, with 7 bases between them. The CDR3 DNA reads TGTGCCAGCAGTGAAGAGGGTTTTTCACCCCTCCACTTT. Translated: CASSEEGFSPLHF.

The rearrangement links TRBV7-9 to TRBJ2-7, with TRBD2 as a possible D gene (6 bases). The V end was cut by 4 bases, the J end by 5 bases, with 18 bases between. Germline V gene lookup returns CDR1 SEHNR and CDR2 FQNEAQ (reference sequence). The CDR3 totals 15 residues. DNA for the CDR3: TGTGCCAGCAGCTCAGGGACTGGCTCGGGGCACGAGCAGTACTTC. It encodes CASSSGTGSGHEQYF. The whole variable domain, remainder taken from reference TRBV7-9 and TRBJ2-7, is DTGVSQNPRHKITKRGQNVTFRCDPISEHNRLYWYRQTLGQGPEFLTYFQNEAQLEKSRLLSDRFSAERPKGSFSTLEIQRTEQGDSAMYLCASSSGTGSGHEQYFGPGTRLTVT.

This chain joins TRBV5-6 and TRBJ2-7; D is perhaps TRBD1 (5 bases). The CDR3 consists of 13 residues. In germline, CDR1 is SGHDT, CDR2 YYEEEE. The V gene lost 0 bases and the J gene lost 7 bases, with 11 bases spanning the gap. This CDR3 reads CASSLARVREQYF. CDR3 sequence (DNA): TGTGCCAGCAGCTTGGCCAGGGTAAGAGAGCAGTACTTC.

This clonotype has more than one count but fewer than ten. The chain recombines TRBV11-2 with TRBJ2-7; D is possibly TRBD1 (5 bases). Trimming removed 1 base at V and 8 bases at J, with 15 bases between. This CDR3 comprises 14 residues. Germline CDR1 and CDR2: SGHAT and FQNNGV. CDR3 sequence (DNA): TGTGCCAGCAGCTTAGGGGGCAGAAGGACGAAGCAGTACTTC. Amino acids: CASSLGGRRTKQYF.

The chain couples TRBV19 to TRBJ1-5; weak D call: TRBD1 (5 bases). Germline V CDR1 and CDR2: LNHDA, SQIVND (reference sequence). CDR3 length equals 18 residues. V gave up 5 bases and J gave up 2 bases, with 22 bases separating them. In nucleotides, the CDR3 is TGTGCCAGTAGTCCCCCCGTCTCCGGGGCTGGAGGCAATCAGCCCCAGCATTTT. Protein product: CASSPPVSGAGGNQPQHF.

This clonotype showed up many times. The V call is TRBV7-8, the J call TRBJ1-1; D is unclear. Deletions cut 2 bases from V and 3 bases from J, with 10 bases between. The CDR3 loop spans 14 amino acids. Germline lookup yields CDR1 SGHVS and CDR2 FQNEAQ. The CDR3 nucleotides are TGTGCCAGCAGCTTACTCCAGAGGGACACTGAAGCTTTCTTT. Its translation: CASSLLQRDTEAFF.

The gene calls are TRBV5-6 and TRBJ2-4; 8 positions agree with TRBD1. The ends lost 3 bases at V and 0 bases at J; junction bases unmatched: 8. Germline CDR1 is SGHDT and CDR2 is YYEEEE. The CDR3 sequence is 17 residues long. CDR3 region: CASSSEFQGAAKNIQYF. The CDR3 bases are TGTGCCAGCAGCTCCGAATTTCAGGGGGCAGCCAAAAACATTCAGTACTTC.

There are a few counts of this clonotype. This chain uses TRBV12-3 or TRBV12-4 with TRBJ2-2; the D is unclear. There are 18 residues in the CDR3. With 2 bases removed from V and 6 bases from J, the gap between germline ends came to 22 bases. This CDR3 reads CASSLPALTIYYPGELFF. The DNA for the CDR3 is TGTGCCAGCAGTTTACCGGCCTTGACAATTTATTACCCCGGGGAGCTGTTTTTT.

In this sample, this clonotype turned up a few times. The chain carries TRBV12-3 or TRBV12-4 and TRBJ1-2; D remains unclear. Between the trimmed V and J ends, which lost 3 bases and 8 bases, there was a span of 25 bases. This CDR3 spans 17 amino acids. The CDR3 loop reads CASSFNPNLRHLVGYTF. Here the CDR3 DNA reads TGTGCCAGCAGTTTTAACCCCAACCTTCGGCACCTGGTCGGCTACACCTTC.